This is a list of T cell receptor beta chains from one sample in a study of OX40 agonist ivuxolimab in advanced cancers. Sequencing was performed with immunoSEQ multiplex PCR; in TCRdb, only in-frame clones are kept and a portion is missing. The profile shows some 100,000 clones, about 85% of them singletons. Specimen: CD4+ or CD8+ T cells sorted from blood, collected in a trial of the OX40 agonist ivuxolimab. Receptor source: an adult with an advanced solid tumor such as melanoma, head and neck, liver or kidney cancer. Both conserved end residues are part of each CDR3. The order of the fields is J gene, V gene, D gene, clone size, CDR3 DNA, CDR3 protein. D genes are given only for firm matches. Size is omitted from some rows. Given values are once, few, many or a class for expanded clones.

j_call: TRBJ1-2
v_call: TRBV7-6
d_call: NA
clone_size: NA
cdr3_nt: TGTGCCAGCAGCTTACTAGCGGGCAGGGGAGGGCCTGTGTCTGGCTACACCTTC
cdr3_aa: CASSLLAGRGGPVSGYTF

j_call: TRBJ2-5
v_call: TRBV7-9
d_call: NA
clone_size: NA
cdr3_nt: TGTGCCAGCAGCTTAGGCTGGGGTGGAGAGACCCAGTACTTC
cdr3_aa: CASSLGWGGETQYF

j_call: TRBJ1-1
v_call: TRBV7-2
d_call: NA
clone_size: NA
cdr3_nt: TGTGCCAGCAGCTCCCAAGGGCTGGACACTGAAGCTTTCTTT
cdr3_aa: CASSSQGLDTEAFF

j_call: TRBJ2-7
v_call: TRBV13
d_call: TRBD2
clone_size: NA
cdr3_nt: TGTGCCAGCAGCTTTAGACCGGGACTAGGCGGGTACGAGCAGTACTTC
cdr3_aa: CASSFRPGLGGYEQYF

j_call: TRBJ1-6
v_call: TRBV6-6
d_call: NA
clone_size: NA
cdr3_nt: TGTGCCAGCAGTTCCGTTCGGAATTCACCCCTCCACTTT
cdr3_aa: CASSSVRNSPLHF

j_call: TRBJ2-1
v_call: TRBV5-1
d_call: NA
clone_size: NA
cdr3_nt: TGCGCCAGCAGCTTGTATACGCGGGTTCCATTCAATGAGCAGTTCTTC
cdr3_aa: CASSLYTRVPFNEQFF

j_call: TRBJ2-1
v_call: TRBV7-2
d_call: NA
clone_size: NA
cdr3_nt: TGTGCCAGCAGCCCGGACCAAACCTACAATGAGCAGTTCTTC
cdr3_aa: CASSPDQTYNEQFF

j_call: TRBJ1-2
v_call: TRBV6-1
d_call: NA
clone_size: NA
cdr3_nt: TGTGCCACCGAGGAAGGGGGTTCGATCTATGGCTACACCTTC
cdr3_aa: CATEEGGSIYGYTF

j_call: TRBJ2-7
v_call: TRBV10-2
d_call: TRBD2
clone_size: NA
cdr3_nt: TGCGCCAGCAGTGATGGGGGGGGCTACGAGCAGTACTTC
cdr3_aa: CASSDGGGYEQYF

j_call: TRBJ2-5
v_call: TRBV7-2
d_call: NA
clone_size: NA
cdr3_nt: TGTGCCAGCAGCTTAATCGCAGCAGGGGAAGAGACCCAGTACTTC
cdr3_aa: CASSLIAAGEETQYF

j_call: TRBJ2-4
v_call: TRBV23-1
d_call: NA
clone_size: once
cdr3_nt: TGCGCCAGCAGTCAATCGTACTCAGACGCCAAAAACATTCAGTACTTC
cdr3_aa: CASSQSYSDAKNIQYF

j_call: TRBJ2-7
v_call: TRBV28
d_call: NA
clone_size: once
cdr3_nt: TGTGCCAGCAGTTTAGTTGGGGCACCCTACGAGCAGTACTTC
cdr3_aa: CASSLVGAPYEQYF

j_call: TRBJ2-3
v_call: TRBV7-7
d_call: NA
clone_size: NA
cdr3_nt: TGTGCTAGCAGCTTAGGGTCGGGAAGGGATACGCAGTATTTT
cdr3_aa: CASSLGSGRDTQYF

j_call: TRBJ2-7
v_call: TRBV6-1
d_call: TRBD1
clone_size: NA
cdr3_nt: TGTGCCAGCAGTGGGGACAGGGGGCGAGGCGAGCAGTACTTC
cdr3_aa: CASSGDRGRGEQYF

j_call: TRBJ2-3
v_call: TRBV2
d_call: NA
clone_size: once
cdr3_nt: TGTGCCAGCAGTCCAGGGCTGGTGTCAGATACGCAGTATTTT
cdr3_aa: CASSPGLVSDTQYF

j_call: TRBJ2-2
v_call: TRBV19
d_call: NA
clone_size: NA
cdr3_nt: TGTGCCAGTAGTATACCCAGGGCCCCGGTCACCGGGGAGCTGTTTTTT
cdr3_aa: CASSIPRAPVTGELFF

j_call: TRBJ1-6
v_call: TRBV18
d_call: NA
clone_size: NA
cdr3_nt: TGTGCCAGCTCACCTACCGCGGGACACTATAATTCACCCCTCCACTTT
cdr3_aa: CASSPTAGHYNSPLHF

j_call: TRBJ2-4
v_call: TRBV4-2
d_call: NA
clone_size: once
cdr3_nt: TGTGCCAGCAGCCCCGGAGGGCCCCTAGCCAAAAACATTCAGTACTTC
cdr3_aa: CASSPGGPLAKNIQYF

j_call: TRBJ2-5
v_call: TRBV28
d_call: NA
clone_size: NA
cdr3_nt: TGTGCCAGCACTAGTTGGGCAGGGGCGTCCGGGGAGACCCAGTACTTC
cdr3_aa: CASTSWAGASGETQYF

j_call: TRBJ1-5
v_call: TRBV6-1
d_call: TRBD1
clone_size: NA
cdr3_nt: TGTGCCAGCAGGACGACAGGGGGCTATCAGCCCCAGCATTTT
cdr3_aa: CASRTTGGYQPQHF

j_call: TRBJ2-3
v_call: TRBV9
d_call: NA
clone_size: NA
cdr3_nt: TGTGCCAGCTCAGAGACGCAGGGCGGTACGCAGTATTTT
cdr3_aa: CASSETQGGTQYF

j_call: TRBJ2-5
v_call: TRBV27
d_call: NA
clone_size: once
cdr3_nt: TGTGCCACCTCTACTGACCAAGAGACCCAGTACTTC
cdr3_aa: CATSTDQETQYF